The 17 T cell receptor beta chains in this list originate from one sample, sequenced in a study of siplizumab effects on memory and regulatory T cells. Clones were sequenced by immunoSEQ multiplex PCR, and TCRdb holds only the in-frame ones, with some missing. The repertoire holds over 85,000 clones, with around nine tenths as singletons. The sample was CD4+ T cells sorted from blood. The receptors here all came from a human donor in good health.

This chain joins TRBV15 and TRBJ2-5; D gene ambiguous. This CDR3 contains 13 residues. The V gene lost 0 bases and the J gene lost 1 base, with 3 bases spanning the gap. Germline CDR1 and CDR2: LNHNV and YYDKDF (reference sequence). The CDR3 loop reads CATSREIQETQYF. Here the CDR3 DNA reads TGTGCCACCAGCAGAGAGATCCAAGAGACCCAGTACTTC.

V and J are TRBV5-1 and TRBJ2-3, with D maybe TRBD1 (5 bases). Germline CDR1 is SGHRS and CDR2 is YFSETQ. The V end was cut by 4 bases, the J end by 6 bases, with 9 bases between. This CDR3 is 12 amino acids long. The DNA of the CDR3 is TGCGCCAGCAGCGGGGCACTCGATACGCAGTATTTT. Its protein product is CASSGALDTQYF.

The rearrangement links TRBV6-6 to TRBJ2-5; D is ambiguous. The assigned J gene may be wrong: the sequence end matches TRBJ2-7 better. The CDR3 runs 14 residues. Germline CDR1 reads MNHNY; CDR2 reads SVGAGI (reference sequence). CDR3 DNA: TGTGCCAGCAGCCCCGCCGGGTTCGCCTACGAGCAGTACTTC. Translating gives CASSPAGFAYEQYF.

CDR3 nucleotides: TGTGCCAGCAGCTTTAATACAGGGGCGACAGCCAAAAACATTCAGTACTTC. Encoded protein: CASSFNTGATAKNIQYF. The rearrangement uses TRBV7-8 and TRBJ2-4; 7 nucleotides line up with TRBD1. The CDR3 loop spans 17 amino acids. Unmatched junction bases numbered 8, after V lost 3 bases and J lost 0 bases. CDR1 and CDR2 from the germline V gene are SGHVS and FQNEAQ.

In the case of this clone: At one end, the junction sequence differs from germline, possibly due to a read error. The rearrangement joins TRBV7-7 to TRBJ2-1; D is perhaps TRBD1 or TRBD2 (5 bases each). Germline V lookup: CDR1 SSHAT, CDR2 FNYEAQ (reference sequence). This CDR3 contains 15 residues. The CDR3 is CASIDPGRRMGEQFF. The CDR3 region has the DNA TGTGCTAGCATTGATCCGGGACGCCGGATGGGTGAGCAGTTCTTC.

This clone has only a few counts. This chain joins TRBV19 and TRBJ1-4; perhaps TRBD1 as D (6 bases). Trimming took off 1 base at V and 7 bases at J, with 10 bases between the two ends. CDR1 is LNHDA, CDR2 SQIVND, per germline (reference sequence). This CDR3 spans 14 amino acids. CDR3 DNA sequence: TGTGCCAGTAGTATAGGCAGGGGCAGTGAAAAACTGTTTTTT. It translates to CASSIGRGSEKLFF.

The rearrangement uses TRBV19 and TRBJ2-7; 8 bases are a match to TRBD1. Germline-derived CDR1 and CDR2 are LNHDA and SQIVND (reference sequence). V was pared by 6 bases and J by 7 bases, with 11 bases of the junction left unmatched. The CDR3 is 14 residues long. In nucleotides, the CDR3 is TGTGCCAGTAGATCCTTGGACAGGGAGGCGGAGCAGTACTTC. Translating gives CASRSLDREAEQYF. The full variable domain, its missing parts supplied by reference TRBV19 and TRBJ2-7, is DGGITQSPKYLFRKEGQNVTLSCEQNLNHDAMYWYRQDPGQGLRLIYYSQIVNDFQKGDIAEGYSVSREKKESFPLTVTSAQKNPTAFYLCASRSLDREAEQYFGPGTRLTVT.

This clone was picked up one time. The chain uses TRBV7-9 and TRBJ2-7; 7 nucleotides line up with TRBD2. The CDR3 is made up of 14 amino acids. Trimming at V came to 1 base and at J to 4 bases, leaving 4 bases not matched to a gene. Germline V lookup: CDR1 SEHNR, CDR2 FQNEAQ (reference sequence). The CDR3 here is CASSLGREFYEQYF. The DNA of the CDR3 is TGTGCCAGCAGCTTAGGGCGGGAGTTTTACGAGCAGTACTTC.

This chain joins TRBV18 and TRBJ2-1; 13 bases line up with TRBD2. The CDR3 consists of 15 residues. Germline CDR1 KGHSH, CDR2 LQKENI. V was clipped by 6 bases and J by 4 bases; unmatched bases: 3. Here the CDR3 reads CASSPGLAGYNEQFF. The CDR3 nucleotides are TGTGCCAGCTCCCCGGGACTAGCGGGATACAATGAGCAGTTCTTC.

The V and J genes are TRBV7-8 and TRBJ1-2; no clear D gene. Trimming stripped 0 bases from V and 2 bases from J, with 4 bases between. CDR1 SGHVS and CDR2 FQNEAQ come from the germline V gene. The CDR3 has 13 amino acids. CDR3 in DNA: TGTGCCAGCAGCTTAGCAGTGAACTATGGCTACACCTTC. It is translated as CASSLAVNYGYTF. The whole variable domain, remainder taken from reference TRBV7-8 and TRBJ1-2, is GAGVSQSPRYKVAKRGQDVALRCDPISGHVSLFWYQQALGQGPEFLTYFQNEAQLDKSGLPSDRFFAERPEGSVSTLKIQRTQQEDSAVYLCASSLAVNYGYTFGSGTRLTVV.

The chain carries TRBV9 and TRBJ2-3, with D perhaps matching TRBD1 or TRBD2 (5 bases each). Germline V CDR1 and CDR2: SGDLS, YYNGEE. The germline V and J ends were trimmed by 2 bases and 5 bases, with 18 bases remaining between them. The CDR3 is made up of 16 amino acids. In DNA form, the CDR3 reads TGTGCCAGCAGCGTGGCAAGGGACGTCTTCCTAGATACGCAGTATTTT. This gives the protein CASSVARDVFLDTQYF.

The chain combines TRBV4-2 with TRBJ2-4, with no clear D. Germline CDR1 is LGHNA and CDR2 is YNFKEQ. The V and J ends lost 0 bases and 6 bases respectively, with 9 bases between them. The CDR3 is made up of 14 amino acids. The CDR3, as DNA: TGTGCCAGCAGCCAAGATTTAGCCGGAAACATTCAGTACTTC. Encoded protein: CASSQDLAGNIQYF.

The V and J genes are TRBV4-1 and TRBJ2-7; D possibly corresponds to TRBD2 (5 bases). The germline V gene encodes CDR1 MGHRA and CDR2 YSYEKL. This CDR3 has 17 amino acids. The V and J ends lost 4 bases and 3 bases respectively, with 22 bases between them. CDR3 in DNA: TGCGCCAGCAGCCGATACGCCCTGGCGGGTAATCTCTACGAGCAGTACTTC. This translates into CASSRYALAGNLYEQYF.

The rearrangement uses TRBV6-1 and TRBJ2-3; maybe TRBD1 (6 bases). There are 15 residues in the CDR3. Trimming removed 3 bases at V and 0 bases at J, with 10 bases between. Germline V gene lookup returns CDR1 MNHNS and CDR2 SASEGT. The chain's CDR3 is CASSDRTASTDTQYF. The CDR3 bases are TGTGCCAGCAGTGACCGGACAGCTAGCACAGATACGCAGTATTTT.

This chain joins TRBV2 and TRBJ1-4; D is uncertain. V shed 4 bases and J shed 4 bases, with 10 bases lying between them. The germline gives CDR1 SNHLY, CDR2 FYNNEI. The CDR3 totals 14 residues. Written as DNA, the CDR3 is TGTGCCAGCAGTGCCAAGGACTATAATGAAAAACTGTTTTTT. Its translation: CASSAKDYNEKLFF. Variable domain in full (rest from reference TRBV2 and TRBJ1-4): EPEVTQTPSHQVTQMGQEVILRCVPISNHLYFYWYRQILGQKVEFLVSFYNNEISEKSEIFDDQFSVERPDGSNFTLKIRSTKLEDSAMYFCASSAKDYNEKLFFGSGTQLSVL.

V is TRBV7-3 and J is TRBJ2-1; 7 positions match TRBD2. V dropped 2 bases and J dropped 4; count of bases not matched to a gene: 8. CDR3 length equals 16 residues. CDR1 and CDR2 (germline): SGHTA, FQGTGA. CDR3 amino acids: CASSLGTTTGYNEQFF. As DNA, the CDR3 is TGTGCCAGCAGCTTAGGGACTACTACGGGATACAATGAGCAGTTCTTC.

The chain recombines TRBV10-3 with TRBJ2-7; the D is unclear. CDR3 length: 16 residues. Trimming took 0 bases from V and 2 from J, leaving 14 bases between them. From germline, CDR1 is ENHRY and CDR2 SYGVKD. The CDR3 coding sequence is TGTGCCATCAGTGAGTCGGGGTATAGTGTGGCCTACGAGCAGTACTTC. Translation gives CAISESGYSVAYEQYF.